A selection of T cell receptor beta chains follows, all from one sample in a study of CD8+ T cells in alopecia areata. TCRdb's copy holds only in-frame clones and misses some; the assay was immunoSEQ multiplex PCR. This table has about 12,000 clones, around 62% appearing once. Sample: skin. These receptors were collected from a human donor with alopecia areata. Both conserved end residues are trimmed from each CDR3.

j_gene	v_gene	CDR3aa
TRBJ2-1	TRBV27	ASLHQPGGYNEQF
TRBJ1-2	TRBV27	ASSQGWDYGYT
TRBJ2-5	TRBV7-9	ASSSAAGREQY
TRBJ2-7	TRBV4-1	ASSPYPGNNYEQY
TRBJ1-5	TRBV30	AWSGVDRALNQPQH
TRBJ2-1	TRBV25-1	ASSHSGGADEQF
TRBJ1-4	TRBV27	ASRQTGTSVTNEKLF
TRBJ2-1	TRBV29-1	SAVLGQGSEQF
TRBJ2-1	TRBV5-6	ASSFLQGSNEQF
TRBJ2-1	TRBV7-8	ASSLFPEEGNEQF
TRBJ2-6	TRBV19	ASSMRQGIAGANVLT
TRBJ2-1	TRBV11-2	ASSFTSGGSNEQF
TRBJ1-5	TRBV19	ASLKTPHNGGTPRQPQH
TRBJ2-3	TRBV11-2	ASSTRTGGPTDTQY
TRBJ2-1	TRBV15	ATSRGTSGSGYNEQF
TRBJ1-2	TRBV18	ASSERQGTNYGYT
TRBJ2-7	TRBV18	ASSPPNNPYEQY
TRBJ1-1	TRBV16	ASSQLRGQGAEAF
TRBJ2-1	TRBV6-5	ASSSLAGGARNEQF
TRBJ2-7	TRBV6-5	ASSYSTRPGSEQY
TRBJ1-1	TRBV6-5	ASSYIQGEAF
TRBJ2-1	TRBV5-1	ASSATGTGVYNEQF
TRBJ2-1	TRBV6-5	ASSYVLAGSYNEQF
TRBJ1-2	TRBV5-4	ASSLGRPNYGYT
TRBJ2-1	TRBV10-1	ASSESGAGGISYNEQF
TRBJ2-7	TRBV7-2	ASSAPGRGGEQY
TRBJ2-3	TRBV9	ASSPSRDTQY
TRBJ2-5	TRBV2	ASRRVRQGGETQY
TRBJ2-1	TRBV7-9	ASSLRIGQYNEQF
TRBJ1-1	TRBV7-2	ASSLESDGNTEAF
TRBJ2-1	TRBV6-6	ASSWRRGGSGDEQF
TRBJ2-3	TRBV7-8	ASSLAYGTGGGTDTQY
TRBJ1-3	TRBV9	ASSLTNTIY
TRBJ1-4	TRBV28	ASSRAGATNEKLF